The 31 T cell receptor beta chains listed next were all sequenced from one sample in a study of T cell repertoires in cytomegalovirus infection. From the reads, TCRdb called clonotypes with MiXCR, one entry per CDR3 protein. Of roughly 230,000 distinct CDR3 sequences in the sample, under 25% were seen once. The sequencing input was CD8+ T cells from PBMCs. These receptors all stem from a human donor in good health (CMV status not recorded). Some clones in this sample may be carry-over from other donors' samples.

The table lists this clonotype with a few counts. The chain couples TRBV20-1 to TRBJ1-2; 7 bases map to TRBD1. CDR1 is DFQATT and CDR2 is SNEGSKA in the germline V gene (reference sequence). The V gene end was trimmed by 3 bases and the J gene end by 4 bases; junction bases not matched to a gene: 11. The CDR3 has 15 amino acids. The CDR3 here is CSASPPDRVSYGYTF. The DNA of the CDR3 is TGCAGTGCTAGCCCTCCCGACAGGGTGAGCTATGGCTACACCTTC.

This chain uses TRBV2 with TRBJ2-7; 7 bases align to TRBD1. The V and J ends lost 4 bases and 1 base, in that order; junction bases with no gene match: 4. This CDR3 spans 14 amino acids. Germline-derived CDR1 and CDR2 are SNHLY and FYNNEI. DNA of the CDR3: TGTGCCAGCAGTGTGGGACAGATATCCTACGAGCAGTACTTC. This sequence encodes CASSVGQISYEQYF.

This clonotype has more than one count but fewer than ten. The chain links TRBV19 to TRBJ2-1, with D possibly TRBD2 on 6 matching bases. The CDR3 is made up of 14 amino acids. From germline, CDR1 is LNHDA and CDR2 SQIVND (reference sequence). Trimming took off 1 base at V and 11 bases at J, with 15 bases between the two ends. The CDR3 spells CASSIVALAEKQFF. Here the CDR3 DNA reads TGTGCCAGTAGTATAGTCGCACTAGCTGAAAAGCAGTTCTTC.

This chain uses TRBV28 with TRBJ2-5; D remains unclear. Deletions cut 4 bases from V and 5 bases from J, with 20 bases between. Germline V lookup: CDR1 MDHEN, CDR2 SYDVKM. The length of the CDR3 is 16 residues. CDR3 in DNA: TGTGCCAGCAGTTCCCAGGTTGTAGGCAGTTGGGAGACCCAGTACTTC. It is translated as CASSSQVVGSWETQYF. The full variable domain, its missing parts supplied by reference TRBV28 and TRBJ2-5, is DVKVTQSSRYLVKRTGEKVFLECVQDMDHENMFWYRQDPGLGLRLIYFSYDVKMKEKGDIPEGYSVSREKKERFSLILESASTNQTSMYLCASSSQVVGSWETQYFGPGTRLLVL.

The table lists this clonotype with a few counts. CDR3 loop: CASSFLRGVQPQHF. CDR3 sequence (DNA): TGTGCCAGCAGTTTTCTGAGGGGCGTCCAGCCCCAGCATTTT. The J gene is TRBJ1-5, the V gene TRBV28; weak D call: TRBD1 (5 bases). In germline, CDR1 is MDHEN, CDR2 SYDVKM. The CDR3 totals 14 residues. V was trimmed by 3 bases and J by 7 bases, leaving 13 bases between them. The full variable domain, completed using reference TRBV28 and TRBJ1-5, is DVKVTQSSRYLVKRTGEKVFLECVQDMDHENMFWYRQDPGLGLRLIYFSYDVKMKEKGDIPEGYSVSREKKERFSLILESASTNQTSMYLCASSFLRGVQPQHFGDGTRLSIL.

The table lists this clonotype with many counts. The CDR3 region has the DNA TGTGCCAGCAGTGAATTGGAGCTATATGGGCGTTACAATGAGCAGTTCTTC. Encoded protein: CASSELELYGRYNEQFF. This sequence joins TRBV6-1 and TRBJ2-1; D call uncertain. Trimming pared 2 bases from V and 4 bases from J, leaving 18 bases between. The CDR3 runs 17 residues. The V gene's germline CDR1 is MNHNS and CDR2 SASEGT.

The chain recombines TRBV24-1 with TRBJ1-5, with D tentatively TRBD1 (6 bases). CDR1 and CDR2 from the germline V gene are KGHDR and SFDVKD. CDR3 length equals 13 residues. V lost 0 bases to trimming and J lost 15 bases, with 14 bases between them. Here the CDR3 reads CATSDLRNRAMHF. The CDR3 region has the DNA TGTGCCACCAGTGATTTGCGCAACAGGGCAATGCATTTT.

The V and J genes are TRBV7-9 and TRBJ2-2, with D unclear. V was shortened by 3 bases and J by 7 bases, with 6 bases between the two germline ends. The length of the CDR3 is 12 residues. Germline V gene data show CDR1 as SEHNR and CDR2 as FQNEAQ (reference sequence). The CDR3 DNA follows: TGTGCCAGCAGCTTTGCGAGCGGGGAGCTGTTTTTT. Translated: CASSFASGELFF.

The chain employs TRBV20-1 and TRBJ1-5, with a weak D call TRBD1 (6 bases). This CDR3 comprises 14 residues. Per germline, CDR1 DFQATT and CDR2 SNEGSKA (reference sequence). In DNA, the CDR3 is TGCAGCGCGGCCTCGGACGTGGGGGCTCAGCCCCAGCATTTT. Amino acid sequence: CSAASDVGAQPQHF.

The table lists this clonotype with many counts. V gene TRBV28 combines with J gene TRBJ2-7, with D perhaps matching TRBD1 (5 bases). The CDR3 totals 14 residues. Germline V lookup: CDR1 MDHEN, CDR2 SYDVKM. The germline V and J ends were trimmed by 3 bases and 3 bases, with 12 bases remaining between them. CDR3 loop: CASSFPDINYEQYF. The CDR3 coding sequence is TGTGCCAGCAGTTTCCCGGACATAAACTACGAGCAGTACTTC.

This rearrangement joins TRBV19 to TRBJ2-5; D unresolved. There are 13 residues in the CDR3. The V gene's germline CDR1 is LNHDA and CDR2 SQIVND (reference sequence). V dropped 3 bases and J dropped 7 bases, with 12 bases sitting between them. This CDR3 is CASSMRNEGTQYF. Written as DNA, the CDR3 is TGTGCCAGTAGTATGCGTAATGAAGGGACCCAGTACTTC.

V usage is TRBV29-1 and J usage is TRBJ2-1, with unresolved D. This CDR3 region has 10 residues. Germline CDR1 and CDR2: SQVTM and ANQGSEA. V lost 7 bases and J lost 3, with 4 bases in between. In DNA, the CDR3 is TGCAGCGCCGACTACAATGAGCAGTTCTTC. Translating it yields CSADYNEQFF.

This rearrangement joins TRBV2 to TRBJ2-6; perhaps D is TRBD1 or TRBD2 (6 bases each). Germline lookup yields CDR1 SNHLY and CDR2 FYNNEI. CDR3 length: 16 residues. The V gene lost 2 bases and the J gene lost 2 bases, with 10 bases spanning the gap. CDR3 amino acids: CASSEWGAAGANVLTF. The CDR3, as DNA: TGTGCCAGCAGTGAATGGGGGGCCGCTGGGGCCAACGTCCTGACTTTC. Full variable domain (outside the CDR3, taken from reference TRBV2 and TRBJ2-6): EPEVTQTPSHQVTQMGQEVILRCVPISNHLYFYWYRQILGQKVEFLVSFYNNEISEKSEIFDDQFSVERPDGSNFTLKIRSTKLEDSAMYFCASSEWGAAGANVLTFGAGSRLTVL.

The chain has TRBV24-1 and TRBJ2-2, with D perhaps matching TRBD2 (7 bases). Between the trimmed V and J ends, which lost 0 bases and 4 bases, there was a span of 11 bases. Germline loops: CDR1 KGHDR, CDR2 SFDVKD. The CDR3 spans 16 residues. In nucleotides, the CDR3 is TGTGCCACCAGTGATTTGTGGGGGGGCCGCACCGGGGAGCTGTTTTTT. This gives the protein CATSDLWGGRTGELFF.

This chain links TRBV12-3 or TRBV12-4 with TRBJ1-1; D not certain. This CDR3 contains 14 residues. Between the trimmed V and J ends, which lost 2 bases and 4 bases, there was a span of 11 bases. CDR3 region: CASSLWRGFTEAFF. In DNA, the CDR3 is TGTGCCAGCAGTTTATGGCGGGGTTTCACTGAAGCTTTCTTT.

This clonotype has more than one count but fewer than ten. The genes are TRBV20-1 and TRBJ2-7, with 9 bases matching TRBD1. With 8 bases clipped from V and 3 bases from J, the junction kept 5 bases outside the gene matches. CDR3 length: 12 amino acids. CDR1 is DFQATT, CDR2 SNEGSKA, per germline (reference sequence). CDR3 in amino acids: CSPRDRVYEQYF. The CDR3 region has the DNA TGCAGTCCGCGGGACAGGGTCTACGAGCAGTACTTC.

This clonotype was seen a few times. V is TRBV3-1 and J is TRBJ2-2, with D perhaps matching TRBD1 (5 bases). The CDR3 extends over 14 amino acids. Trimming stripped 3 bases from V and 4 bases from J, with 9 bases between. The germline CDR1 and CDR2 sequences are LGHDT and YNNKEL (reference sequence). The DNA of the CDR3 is TGTGCCAGCAGCCACACAGGAGCCACCGGGGAGCTGTTTTTT. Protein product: CASSHTGATGELFF.

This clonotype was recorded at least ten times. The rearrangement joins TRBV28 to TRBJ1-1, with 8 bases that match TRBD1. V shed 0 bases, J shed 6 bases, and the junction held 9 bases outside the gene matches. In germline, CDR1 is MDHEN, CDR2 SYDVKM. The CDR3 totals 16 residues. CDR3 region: CASSLWMDRDLPEAFF. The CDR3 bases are TGTGCCAGCAGTTTATGGATGGACAGGGATCTCCCTGAAGCTTTCTTT.

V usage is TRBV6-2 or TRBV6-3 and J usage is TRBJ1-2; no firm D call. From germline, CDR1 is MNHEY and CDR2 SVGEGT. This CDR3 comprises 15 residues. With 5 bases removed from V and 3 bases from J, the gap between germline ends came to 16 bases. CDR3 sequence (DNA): TGTGCCAGCAGTCCCCCTGGGAATAGAGACTATGGCTACACCTTC. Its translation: CASSPPGNRDYGYTF.

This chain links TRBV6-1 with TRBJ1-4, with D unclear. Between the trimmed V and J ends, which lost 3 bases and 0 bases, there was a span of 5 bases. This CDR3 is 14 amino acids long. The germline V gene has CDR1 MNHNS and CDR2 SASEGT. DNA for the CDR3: TGTGCCAGCAGTGACGGTCCAACTAATGAAAAACTGTTTTTT. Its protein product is CASSDGPTNEKLFF.

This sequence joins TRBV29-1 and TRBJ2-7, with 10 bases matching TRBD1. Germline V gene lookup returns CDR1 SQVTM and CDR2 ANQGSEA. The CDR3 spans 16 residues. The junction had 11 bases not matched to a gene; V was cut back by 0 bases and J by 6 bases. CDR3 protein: CSVEDSGDRGFREQYF. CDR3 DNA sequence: TGCAGCGTTGAAGATTCCGGGGACAGGGGTTTTCGCGAGCAGTACTTC.

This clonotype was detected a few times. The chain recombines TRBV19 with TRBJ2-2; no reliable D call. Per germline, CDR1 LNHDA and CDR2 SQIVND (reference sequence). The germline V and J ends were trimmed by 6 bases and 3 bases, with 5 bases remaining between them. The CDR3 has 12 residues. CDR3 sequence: CASRRDTGELFF. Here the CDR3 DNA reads TGTGCCAGTAGAAGGGACACCGGGGAGCTGTTTTTT.

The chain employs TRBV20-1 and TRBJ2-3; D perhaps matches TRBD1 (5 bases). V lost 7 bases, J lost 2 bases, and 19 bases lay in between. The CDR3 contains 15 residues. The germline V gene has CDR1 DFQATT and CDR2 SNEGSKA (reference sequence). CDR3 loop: CSVPMTVIPTDTQYF. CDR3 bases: TGCAGTGTCCCCATGACAGTCATCCCCACAGATACGCAGTATTTT.

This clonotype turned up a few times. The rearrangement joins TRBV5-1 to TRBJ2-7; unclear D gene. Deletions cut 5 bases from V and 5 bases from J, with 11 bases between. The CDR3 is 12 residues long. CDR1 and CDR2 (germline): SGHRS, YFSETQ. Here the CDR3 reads CASRLPGDEQYF. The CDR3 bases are TGCGCCAGCAGACTACCGGGCGACGAGCAGTACTTC.

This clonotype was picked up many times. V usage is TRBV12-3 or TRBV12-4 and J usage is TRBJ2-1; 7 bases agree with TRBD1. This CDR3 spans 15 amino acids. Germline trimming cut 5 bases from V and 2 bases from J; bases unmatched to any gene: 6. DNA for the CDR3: TGTGCCAGCAGTCCCTGGGACAGCCCCTACAATGAGCAGTTCTTC. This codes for CASSPWDSPYNEQFF.

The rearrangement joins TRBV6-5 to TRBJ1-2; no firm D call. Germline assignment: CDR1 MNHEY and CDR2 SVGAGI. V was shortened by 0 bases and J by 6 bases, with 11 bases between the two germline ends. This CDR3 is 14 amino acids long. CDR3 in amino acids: CASSYSFRYHGYTF. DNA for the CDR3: TGTGCCAGCAGTTACTCGTTCCGTTATCATGGCTACACCTTC.

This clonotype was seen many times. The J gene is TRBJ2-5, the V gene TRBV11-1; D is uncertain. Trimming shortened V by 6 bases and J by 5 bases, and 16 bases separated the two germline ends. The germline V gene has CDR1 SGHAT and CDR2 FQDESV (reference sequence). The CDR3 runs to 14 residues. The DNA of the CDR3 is TGTGCCAGCAGGAGTCCCGCCCACGGGGAGACCCAGTACTTC. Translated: CASRSPAHGETQYF.

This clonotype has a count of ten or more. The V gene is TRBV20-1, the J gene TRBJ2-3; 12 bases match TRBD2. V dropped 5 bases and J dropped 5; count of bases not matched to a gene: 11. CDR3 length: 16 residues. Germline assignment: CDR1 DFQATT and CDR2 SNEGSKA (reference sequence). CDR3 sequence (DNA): TGCAGTGCTTCACGCCCCGGACTAGCGGGGCTAGATACGCAGTATTTT. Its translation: CSASRPGLAGLDTQYF.

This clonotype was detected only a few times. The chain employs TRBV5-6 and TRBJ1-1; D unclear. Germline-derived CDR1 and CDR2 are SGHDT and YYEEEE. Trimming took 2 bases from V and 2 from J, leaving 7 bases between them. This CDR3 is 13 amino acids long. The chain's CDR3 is CASSFNGNTEAFF. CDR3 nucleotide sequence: TGTGCCAGCAGCTTTAATGGAAACACTGAAGCTTTCTTT.

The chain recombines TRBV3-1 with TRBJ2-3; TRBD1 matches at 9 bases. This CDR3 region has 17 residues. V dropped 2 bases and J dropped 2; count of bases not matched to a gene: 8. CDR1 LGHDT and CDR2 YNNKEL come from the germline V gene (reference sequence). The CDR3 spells CASSQSSGTGFTDTQYF. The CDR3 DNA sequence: TGTGCCAGCAGCCAATCCAGCGGGACAGGGTTCACAGATACGCAGTATTTT.

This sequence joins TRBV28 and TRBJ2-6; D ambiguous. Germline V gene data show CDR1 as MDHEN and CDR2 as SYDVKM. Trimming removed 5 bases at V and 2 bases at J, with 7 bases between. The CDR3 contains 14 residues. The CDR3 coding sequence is TGTGCCAGCAGTCCAGTTCCTGGGGCCAACGTCCTGACTTTC. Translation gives CASSPVPGANVLTF. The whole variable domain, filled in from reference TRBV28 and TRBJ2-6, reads DVKVTQSSRYLVKRTGEKVFLECVQDMDHENMFWYRQDPGLGLRLIYFSYDVKMKEKGDIPEGYSVSREKKERFSLILESASTNQTSMYLCASSPVPGANVLTFGAGSRLTVL.